Listed below are T cell receptor beta chains from one sample, sequenced in a study of blood T cell repertoires in COVID-19. This table comes from immunoSEQ multiplex PCR, and its TCRdb copy is limited to in-frame clones, with some not included. The sample shows around 300,000 clones, 88% of them seen only once. The sample consisted of PBMCs or T cells enriched from blood (not recorded which). The source is a woman in her 30s who had recovered from COVID-19. Each CDR3 is given with its conserved first and last residue. A D gene is named only where the DNA matches it firmly. Clone size is given for some rows only: seen once, a few or many times, or a class if the clone is expanded.

size	D	V	J	DNA	CDR3
-	TRBD1	TRBV6-5	TRBJ1-2	TGTGCCAGCCGGGACAGGGGTTATGGCTACACCTTC	CASRDRGYGYTF
-	TRBD1	TRBV7-3	TRBJ2-2	TGTGCCAGCAGCTGGGGACAGGGGATGACCGGGGAGCTGTTTTTT	CASSWGQGMTGELFF
-	-	TRBV4-3	TRBJ1-6	TGCGCCAGCAGCCAAGTGGCGGGGGACGTAAGATCACCCCTCCACTTT	CASSQVAGDVRSPLHF
-	-	TRBV11-2	TRBJ1-2	TGTGCCAGCTACACTACCGGCGATGGCTACACCTTC	CASYTTGDGYTF
-	-	TRBV3-1/TRBV3-2	TRBJ2-5	TGTGCCAGCAGCCAAGACCCACAAGAGACCCAGTACTTC	CASSQDPQETQYF
once	TRBD1	TRBV5-1	TRBJ1-2	TGCGCCAGCAGCCGTACCGGGACAGAGTTTAACTATGGCTACACCTTC	CASSRTGTEFNYGYTF
-	-	TRBV5-1	TRBJ1-3	TGCGCCAGCAGCCTCGGGTCCGGGGTTGGAAACACCATATATTTT	CASSLGSGVGNTIYF
-	TRBD1	TRBV7-3	TRBJ2-1	TGTGCCAGCAGCTTATGGGCAGGGGGAGAACCTGGGCAGTTCTTC	CASSLWAGGEPGQFF
once	-	TRBV27	TRBJ2-7	TGTGCCAGCAGTCCGGGGGGACAACTATACGAGCAGTACTTC	CASSPGGQLYEQYF
-	-	TRBV7-2	TRBJ2-3	TGTGCCAGCAGCCACCGGGGGGATACGCAGTATTTT	CASSHRGDTQYF
-	-	TRBV6-5	TRBJ2-2	TGTGCCAGCAAAGGAGCGGGGAACACCGGGGAGCTGTTTTTT	CASKGAGNTGELFF
-	-	TRBV30	TRBJ2-2	TGTGCCTGGAGTGCTTATAAGGGGGCCGGGGAGCTGTTTTTT	CAWSAYKGAGELFF
-	-	TRBV7-9	TRBJ2-7	TGTGCCAGCAGCCCTGATTTCAGTTCCTACGAGCAGTACTTC	CASSPDFSSYEQYF
-	TRBD1	TRBV7-9	TRBJ1-5	TGTGCCAGCAGCAGGGACAGCCATCAGCCCCAGCATTTT	CASSRDSHQPQHF
-	-	TRBV29-1	TRBJ2-1	TGCAGCGTTGGGGACGGACTATACAATGAGCAGTTCTTC	CSVGDGLYNEQFF
-	-	TRBV19	TRBJ1-2	TGTGCCAGTAGTAACGGTCTGGGCAGCTACTATGGCTACACCTTC	CASSNGLGSYYGYTF
once	-	TRBV3-1/TRBV3-2	TRBJ2-3	TGTGCCAGCAGCCGGGGGGTCGGCACAGATACGCAGTATTTT	CASSRGVGTDTQYF
-	-	TRBV9	TRBJ1-5	TGTGCCAGCAGCCACCCGGTGGGGGGGCAAGAACAGCCCCAGCATTTT	CASSHPVGGQEQPQHF
-	TRBD2	TRBV3-1/TRBV3-2	TRBJ2-1	TGTGCCAGCAGTCGAGGGACTAGCAGAGACCATGAGCAGTTCTTC	CASSRGTSRDHEQFF
few	-	TRBV5-6	TRBJ1-1	TGTGCCAGCAGCTTGAGACAGAACACTGAAGCTTTCTTT	CASSLRQNTEAFF
-	-	TRBV7-3	TRBJ1-1	TGTGCCAGCAGCTTAGCAGGATTCACTGAAGCTTTCTTT	CASSLAGFTEAFF
-	-	TRBV10-3	TRBJ1-5	TGTGCCACAAGACTGTATGGCAATCAGCCCCAGCATTTT	CATRLYGNQPQHF
few	-	TRBV24-1	TRBJ1-2	TGTGCCACCAGTGATTTACGGGATGGCTACACCTTC	CATSDLRDGYTF
-	TRBD1	TRBV6-1	TRBJ1-2	TGTGCCAGCAGTGAAGTCTCCTGGGACAGGGTCTATGGCTACACCTTC	CASSEVSWDRVYGYTF
-	TRBD1	TRBV20-1	TRBJ1-1	TGCAGTGCGAGTGACAGGGGCGCTGAAGCTTTCTTT	CSASDRGAEAFF
-	-	TRBV7-9	TRBJ2-2	TGTGCCAGCAGCCTCGTCATCGGTATCGGGGAGCTGTTTTTT	CASSLVIGIGELFF
once	-	TRBV11-2	TRBJ2-2	TGTGCCAGCAGCTTAGGAACTTCGAGCACCGGGGAGCTGTTTTTT	CASSLGTSSTGELFF
-	TRBD2	TRBV24-1	TRBJ2-1	TGTGCCACCAGTGATTTCGGGCGGGAGGGCTACAATGAGCAGTTCTTC	CATSDFGREGYNEQFF
-	-	TRBV5-4	TRBJ2-1	TGTGCCAGCAGCCCTACCCCGGAACCGGGTGGGAATGAGCAGTTCTTC	CASSPTPEPGGNEQFF
-	-	TRBV11-2	TRBJ1-1	TGTGCCAGCAGCTTAGACGGTCTAGACAGGATGATGTTGGACACTGAAGCTTTCTTT	CASSLDGLDRMMLDTEAFF
-	-	TRBV6-6	TRBJ1-1	TGTGCCAGCAGTTTCGAACAGGGTGTCAGCACTGAAGCTTTCTTT	CASSFEQGVSTEAFF
-	-	TRBV5-1	TRBJ2-1	TGCGCCAGCAGCTCGCCGGGGGCGGGGGATTACAATGAGCAGTTCTTC	CASSSPGAGDYNEQFF
-	TRBD1	TRBV11-2	TRBJ2-7	TGTGCCAGCAGACCGGGACAGGGGCAAAAAATGACCTACGAGCAGTACTTC	CASRPGQGQKMTYEQYF
-	TRBD1	TRBV6-2/TRBV6-3	TRBJ2-1	TGTGCCAGCAGTTACCTCAGGGGGAGAGAAAGCTCCTACAATGAGCAGTTCTTC	CASSYLRGRESSYNEQFF
once	-	TRBV27	TRBJ1-5	TGTGCCAGCAGTTGGGGGACAAATCAGCCCCAGCATTTT	CASSWGTNQPQHF
-	-	TRBV4-3	TRBJ2-1	TGCGCCAGCAGCCAAAGGACACTTGGCGATGAGCAGTTCTTC	CASSQRTLGDEQFF
once	TRBD2	TRBV7-2	TRBJ2-1	TGTGCCAGCAGCTTTAGCGGGGGGGCTTACAATGAGCAGTTCTTC	CASSFSGGAYNEQFF
-	-	TRBV7-8	TRBJ1-3	TGTGCCAGCACCAGACAGGTTGGCTCTGGAAACACCATATATTTT	CASTRQVGSGNTIYF
-	TRBD2	TRBV28	TRBJ2-5	TGTGCCAGCAGTCCCCCCCCGGGGAGGGGTCAAGAGACCCAGTACTTC	CASSPPPGRGQETQYF
-	TRBD1	TRBV19	TRBJ1-6	TGTGCCAGTAGTAGGACAGGGTCTATGGATTCACCCCTCCACTTT	CASSRTGSMDSPLHF
once	-	TRBV4-3	TRBJ1-4	TGCGCCAGCAGCCAAGATCGTTTAACAGAGGAGGGTTTTATTACTAATGAAAAACTGTTTTTT	CASSQDRLTEEGFITNEKLFF
-	-	TRBV19	TRBJ1-5	TGTGCCAGTAGTATAGGAGCAGGGAAGGGTGTTAGCAATCAGCCCCAGCATTTT	CASSIGAGKGVSNQPQHF
-	-	TRBV5-6	TRBJ2-7	TGTGCCAGCAGCTTGGCGGAGGGTGCATCGAGGGAGCAGTACTTC	CASSLAEGASREQYF